The 12 T cell receptor beta chains in this list originate from one sample, sequenced in a study of regulatory T cells in long-lasting Graves disease. Relying on iRepertoire HTBI primers and Arm-PCR of CDR3 regions, the team built TCR beta libraries. In TCRdb, the multiplex PCR reads were re-called with MiXCR into one record per CDR3 protein. The sample includes roughly 350,000 distinct CDR3 sequences, 16% of them seen just once. Time point here: newly diagnosed GD, antithyroid drugs for less than 3 months. Construction of the TCR library relied on RNA isolated from PBMCs. These data also featured in a second study, about T cells in Graves' hyperthyroidism and ophthalmopathy.

The source was peripheral blood mononuclear cells (PBMCs), collected at new diagnosis, from a patient treated with antithyroid drugs. The receptors originated from a woman aged 18-29 years with Graves disease.

This clonotype was observed at least ten times. The chain employs TRBV3-1 and TRBJ2-1; D ambiguous. The CDR3 totals 13 residues. Trimming removed 4 bases from V and 5 bases from J, with 9 bases in between. From germline, CDR1 is LGHDT and CDR2 YNNKEL (reference sequence). CDR3 coding DNA: TGTGCCAGCAGCCGAGGACCCCACAATGAGCAGTTCTTC. Translating it yields CASSRGPHNEQFF.

This clonotype has more than one count but fewer than ten. The chain employs TRBV2 and TRBJ2-1, with D tentatively TRBD1 or TRBD2 (6 bases each). The CDR3 contains 17 residues. Germline-derived CDR1 and CDR2 are SNHLY and FYNNEI. V lost 6 bases and J lost 1, with 19 bases in between. DNA for the CDR3: TGTGCCAGCAGCTCGATCATAGGGGGGAGGTCCTACAATGAGCAGTTCTTC. Translated, it gives CASSSIIGGRSYNEQFF.

Worth noting for this clonotype: A read error may produce the germline difference seen at one junction end. The gene calls are TRBV5-1 and TRBJ2-1; D is possibly TRBD1 or TRBD2 (5 bases each). CDR1 SGHRS and CDR2 YFSETQ come from the germline V gene. The CDR3 loop spans 15 amino acids. The CDR3 loop reads CASSQLLGAYNEQFF. In nucleotides, the CDR3 is TGTGCCAGCAGCCAGCTGCTGGGGGCCTACAATGAGCAGTTCTTC.

The chain links TRBV12-3 or TRBV12-4 to TRBJ1-2; D perhaps matches TRBD1 (6 bases). CDR3 length: 14 residues. V was cut by 2 bases and J by 4 bases, with 11 bases left in between. In DNA form, the CDR3 reads TGTGCCAGCAGTTTACGGGGGCTAGGCTATGGCTACACCTTC. Translated, it gives CASSLRGLGYGYTF.

There are many counts of this clonotype. The V call is TRBV27, the J call TRBJ2-5; D is perhaps TRBD1 (5 bases). Deletions cut 4 bases from V and 5 bases from J, with 11 bases between. In germline, CDR1 is MNHEY, CDR2 SMNVEV (reference sequence). The CDR3 covers 13 residues. Here the CDR3 reads CASSSKGPETQYF. CDR3 nucleotides: TGTGCCAGCAGTTCCAAGGGGCCGGAGACCCAGTACTTC.

Ten or more counts support this clonotype. J is TRBJ1-1 and V is TRBV20-1, with TRBD1 matching 10 bases. This CDR3 is built from 14 residues. Germline lookup yields CDR1 DFQATT and CDR2 SNEGSKA (reference sequence). V shed 5 bases, J shed 4 bases, and the junction held 7 bases outside the gene matches. The CDR3 region is CSASRTGGRTEAFF. The CDR3 nucleotides are TGCAGTGCTTCTAGGACAGGGGGGCGCACTGAAGCTTTCTTT.

The chain couples TRBV20-1 to TRBJ2-1; 9 nucleotides agree with TRBD2. From germline, CDR1 is DFQATT and CDR2 SNEGSKA (reference sequence). V lost 3 bases to trimming and J lost 9 bases; unmatched junction nucleotides: 12. The CDR3 is 15 residues long. DNA of the CDR3: TGCAGTGCTAGGGTCAGGGCTAGCGGGGCCCGTGAGCAGTTCTTC. Protein product: CSARVRASGAREQFF.

In the case of this clonotype: Given a much more abundant clone one base away, this may be a read error. The chain uses TRBV13 and TRBJ2-1, with D possibly being TRBD1 or TRBD2 (5 bases each). The CDR3 consists of 14 residues. Trimming removed 5 bases at V and 13 bases at J, with 21 bases between. CDR1 PRHDT and CDR2 FYEKMQ come from the germline V gene (reference sequence). The CDR3 sequence: CASSPGRVLETQFF. Written as DNA, the CDR3 is TGTGCCAGCAGCCCAGGCAGGGTACTAGAGACCCAGTTCTTC.

This clonotype occurred many times. The V gene is TRBV5-1, the J gene TRBJ1-1, with D hard to call. This CDR3 region has 15 residues. Deletions cut 0 bases from V and 1 base from J, with 10 bases between. The germline gives CDR1 SGHRS, CDR2 YFSETQ. The CDR3 coding sequence is TGCGCCAGCAGCTTGGTGGAACATACGAACACTGAAGCTTTCTTT. This translates into CASSLVEHTNTEAFF.

There are many counts of this clonotype. J is TRBJ2-5 and V is TRBV6-1; D is possibly TRBD1 or TRBD2 (6 bases each). The CDR3 covers 13 residues. CDR1 MNHNS and CDR2 SASEGT come from the germline V gene. V lost 8 bases and J lost 2, with 12 bases in between. The CDR3 DNA follows: TGTGCCAGCGAGGAGGGGGGACAAGAGACCCAGTACTTC. It translates to CASEEGGQETQYF.

CDR3 sequence: CASSGTSGRALSRYEQYF. The CDR3 coding sequence is TGTGCCAGCAGCGGGACTAGCGGGAGGGCCCTGTCCCGCTACGAGCAGTACTTC. The rearrangement joins TRBV12-3 or TRBV12-4 to TRBJ2-7; TRBD2 matches 16 bases. The CDR3 has 18 residues. V dropped 6 bases and J dropped 3; count of bases not matched to a gene: 11.

This chain uses TRBV5-4 with TRBJ1-1, with a weak D call TRBD1 (5 bases). V was shortened by 5 bases and J by 3 bases, with 20 bases between the two germline ends. This CDR3 spans 16 amino acids. Germline V lookup: CDR1 SGHNT, CDR2 YYREEE (reference sequence). The CDR3 bases are TGTGCCAGCAGATGGGGACCTCCAGGGAGTTACACTGAAGCTTTCTTT. Amino acid sequence: CASRWGPPGSYTEAFF.